This T cell receptor (beta chain) was recorded in a study of blood T cell repertoires in COVID-19. V trimming: 6 bases; J trimming: 1 base; junction bases outside the gene matches: 4. The length of the CDR3 is 14 residues. Germline CDR1 and CDR2: MDHEN and SYDVKM. All enrollees were about 18 to 100 years old and from roughly 26 US areas. The count of this clone is one. Produced via immunoSEQ multiplex PCR; TCRdb's table is partial and in-frame only. The repertoire holds approximately 200,000 clones, with approximately 84% as singletons. The TCR sequence derives from a woman aged 25 to 39 who had recovered from COVID-19. The source material was PBMCs or T cells enriched from blood (not recorded which). J is TRBJ2-3 and V is TRBV28, with 7 nucleotides matching TRBD2. CDR3 sequence (DNA): TGTGCCAGCAGGAAGCGGGGCGGCACAGATACGCAGTATTTT. This codes for CASRKRGGTDTQYF. Full variable domain (remainder filled in from reference TRBV28 and TRBJ2-3): DVKVTQSSRYLVKRTGEKVFLECVQDMDHENMFWYRQDPGLGLRLIYFSYDVKMKEKGDIPEGYSVSREKKERFSLILESASTNQTSMYLCASRKRGGTDTQYFGPGTRLTVL.